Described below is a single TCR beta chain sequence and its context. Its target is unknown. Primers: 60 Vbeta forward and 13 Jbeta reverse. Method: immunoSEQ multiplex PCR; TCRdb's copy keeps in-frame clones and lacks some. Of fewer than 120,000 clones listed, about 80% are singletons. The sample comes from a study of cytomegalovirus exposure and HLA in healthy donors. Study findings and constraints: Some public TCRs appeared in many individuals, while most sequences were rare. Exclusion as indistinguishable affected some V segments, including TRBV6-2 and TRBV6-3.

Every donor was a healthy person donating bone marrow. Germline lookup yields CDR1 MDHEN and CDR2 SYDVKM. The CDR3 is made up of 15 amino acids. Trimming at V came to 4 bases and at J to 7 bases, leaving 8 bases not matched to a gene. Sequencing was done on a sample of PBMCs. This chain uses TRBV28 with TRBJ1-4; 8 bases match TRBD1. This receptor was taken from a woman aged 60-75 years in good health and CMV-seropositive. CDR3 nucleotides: TGTGCCAGCAGTTCAGGGGGCGTCGGTCCTGAAAAACTGTTTTTT. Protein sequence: CASSSGGVGPEKLFF.